These T cell receptor beta chains were read from a single sample in a study of cytomegalovirus exposure and HLA in healthy donors. TCRdb's table, derived via immunoSEQ multiplex PCR, lists solely in-frame clones and lacks some. This sample carries around 120,000 clones, 75% to 85% of them seen once, and the ten largest clones take 2%. Sequences were obtained from PBMCs. These receptors all come from a man between 18 and 29 years old in good health and CMV-seronegative. CDR3s include the opening cysteine and the closing phenylalanine or tryptophan. The order of the fields is clone size, V gene, J gene, D gene, CDR3 DNA, CDR3 protein. A D gene is named only where the DNA matches it firmly. Only part of the rows carry a size: once, few, many, or a class if the clone is expanded.

abundance: -; v_gene: TRBV5-4; j_gene: TRBJ1-2; d_gene: -; CDR3nt: TGTGCCAGCAGCTTTGGGCAGAGGGGCGGGGGAGGCTACACCTTC; CDR3aa: CASSFGQRGGGGYTF
abundance: -; v_gene: TRBV10-2; j_gene: TRBJ2-3; d_gene: TRBD2; CDR3nt: TGCGCCAGCAGTGAACTAGCGGTGGATACGCAGTATTTT; CDR3aa: CASSELAVDTQYF
abundance: few; v_gene: TRBV5-5; j_gene: TRBJ2-7; d_gene: -; CDR3nt: TGTGCCAGCAGCCCGACAGGTTACGAGCAGTACTTC; CDR3aa: CASSPTGYEQYF
abundance: few; v_gene: TRBV7-9; j_gene: TRBJ1-2; d_gene: TRBD1; CDR3nt: TGTGCCAGCAGCTTAGGAGGGGGCAATGGCTACACCTTC; CDR3aa: CASSLGGGNGYTF
abundance: -; v_gene: TRBV11-2; j_gene: TRBJ2-1; d_gene: -; CDR3nt: TGTGCCAGCAGCTTGGGGCTACCGATCCCCAATGAGCAGTTCTTC; CDR3aa: CASSLGLPIPNEQFF
abundance: -; v_gene: TRBV20-1; j_gene: TRBJ2-1; d_gene: -; CDR3nt: TGCAGTGCCTTGGGGCACAATGAGCAGTTCTTC; CDR3aa: CSALGHNEQFF
abundance: once; v_gene: TRBV10-3; j_gene: TRBJ2-3; d_gene: TRBD2; CDR3nt: TGTGCCATCGGACTAGCGGGGTCCTCGGATACGCAGTATTTT; CDR3aa: CAIGLAGSSDTQYF
abundance: -; v_gene: TRBV7-2; j_gene: TRBJ2-7; d_gene: -; CDR3nt: TGTGCCAGCAGCTTCGCTCGGTACGAGCAGTACTTC; CDR3aa: CASSFARYEQYF
abundance: -; v_gene: TRBV6-1; j_gene: TRBJ1-1; d_gene: -; CDR3nt: TGTGCCAGCAGTCCACAGGCCTCAGGGGACACTGAAGCTTTCTTT; CDR3aa: CASSPQASGDTEAFF
abundance: -; v_gene: TRBV4-2; j_gene: TRBJ2-5; d_gene: TRBD2; CDR3nt: TGTGCCAGCAGCCAAGTCTATCGGACTAGCGGACAGCAAGAGACCCAGTACTTC; CDR3aa: CASSQVYRTSGQQETQYF
abundance: -; v_gene: TRBV5-4; j_gene: TRBJ2-3; d_gene: TRBD2; CDR3nt: TGTGCCAGCAGCTTACTAGCGGGGGGCACAGATACGCAGTATTTT; CDR3aa: CASSLLAGGTDTQYF
abundance: -; v_gene: TRBV9; j_gene: TRBJ1-1; d_gene: -; CDR3nt: TGTGCCAGCAGCGAAACAGGGCGTGAAGCTTTCTTT; CDR3aa: CASSETGREAFF
abundance: -; v_gene: TRBV29-1; j_gene: TRBJ2-2; d_gene: TRBD1; CDR3nt: TGCAGCGTTGAGAGGGACAGGAGGACCGGGGAGCTGTTTTTT; CDR3aa: CSVERDRRTGELFF
abundance: -; v_gene: TRBV7-9; j_gene: TRBJ2-7; d_gene: TRBD1; CDR3nt: TGTGCCAGCAGCCTATCCCGGGACAGCTACGAGCAGTACTTC; CDR3aa: CASSLSRDSYEQYF
abundance: -; v_gene: TRBV25-1; j_gene: TRBJ1-1; d_gene: TRBD1; CDR3nt: TGTGCCAGCAGTGAAACCGGGACAGGTAGAATGAACACTGAAGCTTTCTTT; CDR3aa: CASSETGTGRMNTEAFF
abundance: -; v_gene: TRBV5-1; j_gene: TRBJ2-3; d_gene: -; CDR3nt: TGCGCCAGCAGCTTGGCCCCCTATAGCACAGATACGCAGTATTTT; CDR3aa: CASSLAPYSTDTQYF
abundance: -; v_gene: TRBV19; j_gene: TRBJ2-5; d_gene: -; CDR3nt: TGTGCCAGTAGTGCCGGCGGGACGTACCAAGAGACCCAGTACTTC; CDR3aa: CASSAGGTYQETQYF
abundance: -; v_gene: TRBV7-3; j_gene: TRBJ2-1; d_gene: TRBD2; CDR3nt: TGTGCCAGCAGCTTAGGGACTAGCGGGACCTACAATGAGCAGTTCTTC; CDR3aa: CASSLGTSGTYNEQFF
abundance: -; v_gene: TRBV29-1; j_gene: TRBJ1-1; d_gene: -; CDR3nt: TGCAGCGTTGCCTCGACGGGGATAAACACTGAAGCTTTCTTT; CDR3aa: CSVASTGINTEAFF
abundance: -; v_gene: TRBV4-2; j_gene: TRBJ2-3; d_gene: -; CDR3nt: TGTGCCAGCAGCCAAGGCCTAGAAAGAACAGATACGCAGTATTTT; CDR3aa: CASSQGLERTDTQYF
abundance: -; v_gene: TRBV5-1; j_gene: TRBJ2-5; d_gene: TRBD1; CDR3nt: TGCGCCAGCAGCTCTCCGACAGGGTTAGGAGAGACCCAGTACTTC; CDR3aa: CASSSPTGLGETQYF
abundance: -; v_gene: TRBV5-1; j_gene: TRBJ1-2; d_gene: TRBD1; CDR3nt: TGCGCCAGCAGCCCACAAACAGGGGGCTCTGGCTACACCTTC; CDR3aa: CASSPQTGGSGYTF
abundance: -; v_gene: TRBV5-8; j_gene: TRBJ1-4; d_gene: TRBD1; CDR3nt: TGTGCCAGCAGCTTGGGCAGGGGGCCGACTAATGAAAAACTGTTTTTT; CDR3aa: CASSLGRGPTNEKLFF
abundance: once; v_gene: TRBV9; j_gene: TRBJ1-4; d_gene: -; CDR3nt: TGTGCCAGCAGCGAGGGAGGGGGGGCGTTTAATGAAAAACTGTTTTTT; CDR3aa: CASSEGGGAFNEKLFF
abundance: -; v_gene: TRBV7-3; j_gene: TRBJ2-1; d_gene: TRBD2; CDR3nt: TGTGCCAGCAGCCAGGGACTAGCGGGAGTCAATGAGCAGTTCTTC; CDR3aa: CASSQGLAGVNEQFF
abundance: -; v_gene: TRBV12-5; j_gene: TRBJ1-4; d_gene: -; CDR3nt: TGTGCTAGTGGTTCGTTCCGGGACATTGCAACTAATGAAAAACTGTTTTTT; CDR3aa: CASGSFRDIATNEKLFF
abundance: -; v_gene: TRBV5-5; j_gene: TRBJ2-2; d_gene: -; CDR3nt: TGTGCCAGCAGCTTGGCCTGGACAACCACAATTACGAACACCGGGGAGCTGTTTTTT; CDR3aa: CASSLAWTTTITNTGELFF
abundance: -; v_gene: TRBV11-3; j_gene: TRBJ2-7; d_gene: -; CDR3nt: TGTGCCAGCAGCTCCGGGTCCCGCTACGAGCAGTACTTC; CDR3aa: CASSSGSRYEQYF
abundance: -; v_gene: TRBV5-6; j_gene: TRBJ1-2; d_gene: -; CDR3nt: TGTGCCAGCAGCTTGACGTCTGGGAGCTATGGCTACACCTTC; CDR3aa: CASSLTSGSYGYTF
abundance: -; v_gene: TRBV18; j_gene: TRBJ2-1; d_gene: TRBD2; CDR3nt: TGTGCCAGCTCACCTCGACTAGCGGGGAGCTCCTACAATGAGCAGTTCTTC; CDR3aa: CASSPRLAGSSYNEQFF
abundance: -; v_gene: TRBV28; j_gene: TRBJ2-7; d_gene: -; CDR3nt: TGTGCCAGCCCAAAGCCGAACTACGAGCAGTACTTC; CDR3aa: CASPKPNYEQYF
abundance: -; v_gene: TRBV5-1; j_gene: TRBJ2-7; d_gene: TRBD2; CDR3nt: TGCGCCAGCAGCTTGGAGGGAGGGTTCGAGCAGTACTTC; CDR3aa: CASSLEGGFEQYF
abundance: -; v_gene: TRBV6-5; j_gene: TRBJ2-1; d_gene: -; CDR3nt: TGTGCCAGTCTGGACTATACCGAGCAGTTCTTC; CDR3aa: CASLDYTEQFF
abundance: -; v_gene: TRBV27; j_gene: TRBJ2-3; d_gene: TRBD2; CDR3nt: TGTGCCAGCAGTCCCCCGACTAGCGGGAAGACAGATACGCAGTATTTT; CDR3aa: CASSPPTSGKTDTQYF
abundance: few; v_gene: TRBV20-1; j_gene: TRBJ2-7; d_gene: -; CDR3nt: TGCAGTGCTAGAGATCGGGTAGAGCAGTACTTC; CDR3aa: CSARDRVEQYF
abundance: -; v_gene: TRBV7-9; j_gene: TRBJ2-7; d_gene: -; CDR3nt: TGTGCCAGCAGCTTAGTTCAGGCAGGATTGACCGAGCAGTACTTC; CDR3aa: CASSLVQAGLTEQYF
abundance: once; v_gene: TRBV7-3; j_gene: TRBJ2-2; d_gene: -; CDR3nt: TGTGCCAGCAGCTTACTGAGGGACACCGGGGAGCTGTTTTTT; CDR3aa: CASSLLRDTGELFF
abundance: -; v_gene: TRBV4-2; j_gene: TRBJ2-1; d_gene: TRBD2; CDR3nt: TGTGCCAGCAACCAAAGACTAGCGGACAAATACAATGAGCAGTTCTTC; CDR3aa: CASNQRLADKYNEQFF
abundance: once; v_gene: TRBV7-6; j_gene: TRBJ2-7; d_gene: TRBD2; CDR3nt: TGTGCCAGCAGCTCTAGACTAGCGGGCACATCTCTCACCTACGAGCAGTACTTC; CDR3aa: CASSSRLAGTSLTYEQYF
abundance: few; v_gene: TRBV29-1; j_gene: TRBJ2-3; d_gene: TRBD2; CDR3nt: TGCAGCGTTGGACCCGGGACTATTGGGGCGCAGTATTTT; CDR3aa: CSVGPGTIGAQYF
abundance: once; v_gene: TRBV19; j_gene: TRBJ1-4; d_gene: -; CDR3nt: TGTGCCAGTAGTATCGGCCGGGGGGAACTGTTTTTT; CDR3aa: CASSIGRGELFF
abundance: -; v_gene: TRBV25-1; j_gene: TRBJ2-7; d_gene: -; CDR3nt: TGTGCCAGCAGTACTGGGGGCGGTTACGAGCAGTACTTC; CDR3aa: CASSTGGGYEQYF
abundance: -; v_gene: TRBV29-1; j_gene: TRBJ2-5; d_gene: -; CDR3nt: TGCAGCGTTGAGGGTTCGGGGGAGGGGGAAGAGACCCAGTACTTC; CDR3aa: CSVEGSGEGEETQYF
abundance: -; v_gene: TRBV4-2; j_gene: TRBJ1-4; d_gene: -; CDR3nt: TGTGCCAGCAGCCAAGTGCAGGGGCTTAGAGCGAATGAAAAACTGTTTTTT; CDR3aa: CASSQVQGLRANEKLFF
abundance: -; v_gene: TRBV5-1; j_gene: TRBJ1-2; d_gene: -; CDR3nt: TGCGCCAGCAGCCCGGTAGGGGGAGACTATGGCTACACCTTC; CDR3aa: CASSPVGGDYGYTF
abundance: -; v_gene: TRBV7-3; j_gene: TRBJ2-1; d_gene: -; CDR3nt: TGTGCCAGCAGCTTAAGTGTGGCCCCCAGCTCCTACAATGAGCAGTTCTTC; CDR3aa: CASSLSVAPSSYNEQFF
abundance: -; v_gene: TRBV6-1; j_gene: TRBJ2-6; d_gene: -; CDR3nt: TGTGCCAGCAGTGAAATATGGCAGGGTTTTCGTGGGGCCAACGTCCTGACTTTC; CDR3aa: CASSEIWQGFRGANVLTF
abundance: once; v_gene: TRBV30; j_gene: TRBJ1-2; d_gene: -; CDR3nt: TGTGCCTGGAGTGTGTCCTCAGGGGGCTACACCTTC; CDR3aa: CAWSVSSGGYTF
abundance: once; v_gene: TRBV19; j_gene: TRBJ2-3; d_gene: -; CDR3nt: TGTTGCTCTATGGGAGTAGCAGATACGCAGTATTTT; CDR3aa: CCSMGVADTQYF
abundance: -; v_gene: TRBV19; j_gene: TRBJ2-1; d_gene: TRBD2; CDR3nt: TGTGCCAGTAGTATGGAGACTAGCTTGGGCTACAATGAGCAGTTCTTC; CDR3aa: CASSMETSLGYNEQFF
abundance: -; v_gene: TRBV7-9; j_gene: TRBJ1-4; d_gene: -; CDR3nt: TGTGCCAGCAGCTTATTGGGCGGGGCAACTAATGAAAAACTGTTTTTT; CDR3aa: CASSLLGGATNEKLFF
abundance: -; v_gene: TRBV27; j_gene: TRBJ2-1; d_gene: -; CDR3nt: TGTGCCAGCAGTTTCTCCCTAGCCGGTGAGCAGTTCTTC; CDR3aa: CASSFSLAGEQFF
abundance: -; v_gene: TRBV28; j_gene: TRBJ2-4; d_gene: TRBD1; CDR3nt: TGTGCCAGCAGTCCTCGGACAGGGGGAGTCAAAAACATTCAGTACTTC; CDR3aa: CASSPRTGGVKNIQYF
abundance: -; v_gene: TRBV30; j_gene: TRBJ2-1; d_gene: -; CDR3nt: TGTGCCTGGGACGCCGAGAGCTCGGGTGAGCAGTTCTTC; CDR3aa: CAWDAESSGEQFF
abundance: -; v_gene: TRBV28; j_gene: TRBJ2-7; d_gene: -; CDR3nt: TGTGCCAGCAGTTCCACGGGGAGATGGCCCTACGAGCAGTACTTC; CDR3aa: CASSSTGRWPYEQYF
abundance: -; v_gene: TRBV7-9; j_gene: TRBJ2-7; d_gene: TRBD1; CDR3nt: TGTGCCAGCAGCTTAGTAGGGACAGGGGGAACCTACGAGCAGTACTTC; CDR3aa: CASSLVGTGGTYEQYF